These 15 T cell receptor beta chains were all obtained from the same sample, sequenced in a study of CD8 T cells in ankylosing spondylitis. In TCRdb, the 5' RACE reads were re-called with MiXCR into one record per CDR3 protein. This table has some 220,000 distinct CDR3 sequences, under 12% appearing once. The sequenced sample was blood, either unsorted or a sorted T cell fraction (not recorded which). These receptors came from a male donor with ankylosing spondylitis or in good health (not recorded which).

The table lists this clonotype with many counts. This chain's CDR3 is CASSYRRGLLNTEAFF. For the CDR3, the DNA is TGTGCCAGCAGTTACCGCAGGGGCCTCTTGAACACTGAAGCTTTCTTT. J is TRBJ1-1 and V is TRBV6-5; D is perhaps TRBD1 (6 bases). The CDR3 loop spans 16 amino acids. Trimming took off 2 bases at V and 0 bases at J, with 13 bases between the two ends. Germline V gene sequence: CDR1 MNHEY, CDR2 SVGAGI.

In this sample, this clonotype turned up many times. The genes are TRBV12-3 or TRBV12-4 and TRBJ2-7; 14 bases line up with TRBD2. J gave up 3 bases and V 2 bases, and 9 bases lay outside the gene matches. The CDR3 is 18 residues long. The CDR3 protein is CASSLRTSGRSGLYEQYF. The CDR3 DNA follows: TGTGCCAGCAGTTTAAGGACTAGCGGGAGGTCCGGGCTCTACGAGCAGTACTTC.

The rearrangement uses TRBV4-1 and TRBJ2-1; unclear D gene. The V and J ends lost 4 bases and 0 bases respectively, with 7 bases between them. This CDR3 contains 14 residues. The V gene's germline CDR1 is MGHRA and CDR2 YSYEKL. This chain's CDR3 is CASSRALSYNEQFF. The CDR3 DNA sequence: TGCGCCAGCAGCCGGGCTCTCTCCTACAATGAGCAGTTCTTC.

This clonotype was counted only a few times. The rearrangement joins TRBV7-2 to TRBJ2-1; D is ambiguous. Deletions cut 4 bases from V and 7 bases from J, with 11 bases between. This CDR3 contains 13 residues. Germline V lookup: CDR1 SGHTA, CDR2 FQGNSA. The CDR3 protein is CASSYSAGNEQFF. The CDR3 DNA is TGTGCCAGCAGCTATAGTGCCGGTAATGAGCAGTTCTTC.

This clonotype was recorded many times. CDR3: CSARERNRGSYEQYF. CDR3 DNA sequence: TGCAGTGCTAGAGAGAGAAACAGGGGTTCCTACGAGCAGTACTTC. The rearrangement uses TRBV20-1 and TRBJ2-7, with 7 bases matching TRBD1. V was clipped by 0 bases and J by 1 base; unmatched bases: 6. The germline CDR1 and CDR2 sequences are DFQATT and SNEGSKA (reference sequence). The CDR3 has 15 amino acids.

This clonotype occurred a few times. The gene calls are TRBV10-2 and TRBJ1-1; D call uncertain. This CDR3 region has 15 residues. V was cut by 3 bases and J by 1 base, with 12 bases left in between. CDR1 and CDR2 from the germline V gene are WSHSY and SAAADI. The DNA of the CDR3 is TGCGCCAGCAGTGACAAGATGACTACGAACACTGAAGCTTTCTTT. Protein sequence: CASSDKMTTNTEAFF.

Ten or more counts support this clonotype. V gene TRBV7-2 combines with J gene TRBJ2-5; D call uncertain. Per the germline V gene, CDR1 is SGHTA and CDR2 is FQGNSA. CDR3 length equals 19 residues. The V and J ends lost 3 bases and 3 bases respectively, with 26 bases between them. The CDR3 sequence: CASSFALLGDIGFKETQYF. The CDR3 DNA is TGTGCCAGCAGCTTCGCCCTCTTAGGTGACATTGGTTTCAAAGAGACCCAGTACTTC. The full variable domain, with the rest looked up from reference TRBV7-2 and TRBJ2-5, is GAGVSQSPSNKVTEKGKDVELRCDPISGHTALYWYRQSLGQGLEFLIYFQGNSAPDKSGLPSDRFSAERTGGSVSTLTIQRTQQEDSAVYLCASSFALLGDIGFKETQYFGPGTRLLVL.

This clonotype was observed a few times. The rearrangement uses TRBV11-2 and TRBJ2-1; 11 bases align to TRBD2. The CDR3 extends over 16 amino acids. Trimming at V came to 5 bases and at J to 4 bases, leaving 7 bases not matched to a gene. In germline, CDR1 is SGHAT, CDR2 FQNNGV. The DNA of the CDR3 is TGTGCCAGCAGCACCCAACTAGCGGGGGTATACAATGAGCAGTTCTTC. It codes for CASSTQLAGVYNEQFF.

This clonotype was found many times. The chain carries TRBV5-1 and TRBJ2-1; D is unclear. The CDR3 contains 14 residues. V lost 0 bases and J 4 bases, leaving 8 bases between the germline ends. Per germline, CDR1 SGHRS and CDR2 YFSETQ. The CDR3 reads CASSLDLPYNEQFF. The CDR3 nucleotides read TGCGCCAGCAGCTTGGATTTACCATACAATGAGCAGTTCTTC.

At least ten counts were recorded for this clonotype. The V and J genes are TRBV5-1 and TRBJ2-3; D gene uncertain. V was trimmed by 1 base and J by 6 bases, leaving 9 bases between them. The CDR3 is 13 residues long. The V gene's germline CDR1 is SGHRS and CDR2 YFSETQ. CDR3 sequence reads: CASSLRSEDTQYF. In DNA, the CDR3 is TGCGCCAGCAGCTTGAGGTCTGAGGATACGCAGTATTTT. Together with reference TRBV5-1 and TRBJ2-3, the CDR3 gives the full variable domain: KAGVTQTPRYLIKTRGQQVTLSCSPISGHRSVSWYQQTPGQGLQFLFEYFSETQRNKGNFPGRFSGRQFSNSRSEMNVSTLELGDSALYLCASSLRSEDTQYFGPGTRLTVL.

V and J are TRBV7-9 and TRBJ2-1; 13 bases agree with TRBD2. Germline loops: CDR1 SEHNR, CDR2 FQNEAQ (reference sequence). The CDR3 is made up of 16 amino acids. The V segment lost 5 bases and the J segment 10 bases; nucleotides outside the gene matches: 11. CDR3 in amino acids: CASSQRTSGRLIEQFF. DNA for the CDR3: TGTGCCAGCAGCCAGCGGACTAGCGGGAGATTAATCGAGCAGTTCTTC.

This clonotype was counted ten times or more. The chain combines TRBV5-1 with TRBJ1-1, with D uncertain. Germline V gives CDR1 SGHRS, CDR2 YFSETQ. The CDR3 spans 14 residues. Trimming shortened V by 0 bases and J by 6 bases, and 12 bases separated the two germline ends. CDR3 protein: CASSLANREAEAFF. CDR3 DNA sequence: TGCGCCAGCAGCTTGGCCAATCGGGAGGCTGAAGCTTTCTTT. Full variable domain (remainder filled in from reference TRBV5-1 and TRBJ1-1): KAGVTQTPRYLIKTRGQQVTLSCSPISGHRSVSWYQQTPGQGLQFLFEYFSETQRNKGNFPGRFSGRQFSNSRSEMNVSTLELGDSALYLCASSLANREAEAFFGQGTRLTVV.

The chain carries TRBV12-3 or TRBV12-4 and TRBJ1-1; D may be TRBD1 (6 bases). This CDR3 comprises 17 residues. With 4 bases removed from V and 1 base from J, the gap between germline ends came to 19 bases. The CDR3 coding sequence is TGTGCCAGCAGTTACTCCCGGGGGCCGAACTCGAACACTGAAGCTTTCTTT. This gives the protein CASSYSRGPNSNTEAFF.

This clonotype was counted only a few times. V usage is TRBV11-2 and J usage is TRBJ2-7, with 11 bases lining up with TRBD1. The V gene's germline CDR1 is SGHAT and CDR2 FQNNGV. This CDR3 is 16 amino acids long. Trimming took 4 bases from V and 3 from J; bases not matched to a gene: 8. CDR3 loop: CASSYISGTGGYEQYF. The CDR3 DNA sequence: TGTGCCAGCAGCTATATTTCCGGGACAGGGGGCTACGAGCAGTACTTC.

In this sample, this clonotype turned up many times. The chain employs TRBV6-5 and TRBJ1-5; 12 nucleotides agree with TRBD1. This CDR3 spans 20 amino acids. Germline V lookup: CDR1 MNHEY, CDR2 SVGAGI. The V and J ends lost 7 bases and 3 bases, in that order; junction bases with no gene match: 19. The CDR3 loop is CASIGIRGQGAINSNQPQHF. CDR3 sequence (DNA): TGTGCCAGCATCGGTATTCGGGGACAGGGGGCCATTAACTCCAATCAGCCCCAGCATTTT.